This TCR beta chain appears in the sequencing data of a study of T cells in Graves' hyperthyroidism and ophthalmopathy. This clonotype was seen repeatedly, ten times or more. This CDR3 contains 13 residues. Trimming pared 7 bases from V and 2 bases from J, leaving 12 bases between. Germline loops: CDR1 MNHEY, CDR2 SVGEGT. Amplified TCR beta CDR3 regions came from RNA transcripts. With the HTBI primer set, the TCR CDR3 went through a first round of RT-PCR. TCRdb ran MiXCR on the multiplex PCR reads and lists one entry per CDR3 protein. The sample has 450,000 to 700,000 distinct CDR3 sequences; around 46% are singletons.

The source is an adult woman with Graves' disease, either hyperthyroidism or ophthalmopathy (not recorded which). Sequenced sample: peripheral blood or thyroid tissue (not recorded which). This sequence joins TRBV6-2 or TRBV6-3 and TRBJ2-7; D is uncertain. CDR3 loop: CASNGSPTYEQYF. CDR3 coding DNA: TGTGCCAGCAATGGCAGCCCGACCTACGAGCAGTACTTC.